These 17 T cell receptor beta chains were all obtained from the same sample, sequenced in a study of blood T cells in healthy people across ages. Then a second PCR, running roughly 7 to 11 cycles, was carried out with a sample-barcoded 5' primer and a J-beta primer mix. TCRdb re-called the 5' RACE reads through MiXCR, storing one row per CDR3 protein. Among about 580,000 distinct CDR3 sequences listed, around 48% were seen once. The sample was blood. These receptors were taken from an elderly man in good health.

Note on this clonotype: A much larger clone differs from this one at a single base, so this may be a read error. J is TRBJ1-4 and V is TRBV6-6; no firm D call. Germline-derived CDR1 and CDR2 are MNHNY and SVGAGI (reference sequence). CDR3 length equals 14 residues. CDR3 region: CANSYRGFSEKLFF. The DNA for the CDR3 is TGTGCCAACAGTTATCGAGGGTTCAGTGAAAAACTGTTTTTT.

CDR3 sequence: CASSFRVTEAFF. The CDR3 DNA reads TGTGCCAGCAGTTTTAGGGTTACTGAAGCTTTCTTT. The rearrangement uses TRBV28 and TRBJ1-1; the D is unclear. V gave up 3 bases and J gave up 5 bases, with 7 bases separating them. The CDR3 contains 12 residues. Looked up from germline, CDR1 is MDHEN and CDR2 is SYDVKM.

CDR3 sequence (DNA): TGTGCCAGCAGTTTATCCTACGGGGACAGGATCACAGATACGCAGTATTTT. Its protein product is CASSLSYGDRITDTQYF. The V and J genes are TRBV27 and TRBJ2-3; 8 nucleotides line up with TRBD1. CDR1 and CDR2 (germline): MNHEY, SMNVEV (reference sequence). V was clipped by 0 bases and J by 2 bases; unmatched bases: 7. The CDR3 contains 17 residues.

The chain employs TRBV4-3 and TRBJ2-5; possibly TRBD1 for D (6 bases). Germline V gene lookup returns CDR1 LGHNA and CDR2 YSLEER. The CDR3 length is 15 residues. Deletions cut 0 bases from V and 11 bases from J, with 19 bases between. CDR3: CASSQDHDRSYKQYF. DNA for the CDR3: TGCGCCAGCAGCCAAGATCATGACAGGAGTTATAAGCAGTACTTC.

The chain couples TRBV2 to TRBJ1-5; 9 positions agree with TRBD1. The CDR3 has 14 amino acids. V shed 7 bases and J 7 bases; nucleotides not matched to a gene: 8. Germline CDR1 and CDR2: SNHLY and FYNNEI. The DNA of the CDR3 is TGTGCCAGCACGTCACAGGGGGCAAGGCAGCCCCAGCATTTT. Encoded protein: CASTSQGARQPQHF.

This clonotype appeared once. The chain employs TRBV11-1 and TRBJ2-1, with D possibly being TRBD2 (6 bases). With 5 bases removed from V and 8 bases from J, the gap between germline ends came to 16 bases. The CDR3 is 14 amino acids. Germline assignment: CDR1 SGHAT and CDR2 FQDESV (reference sequence). In nucleotides, the CDR3 is TGTGCCAGCAGCCTCTCGGGGGATAGGGATGAGCAGTTCTTC. This gives the protein CASSLSGDRDEQFF. Filled out from reference TRBV11-1 and TRBJ2-1, the complete variable domain reads EAEVAQSPRYKITEKSQAVAFWCDPISGHATLYWYRQILGQGPELLVQFQDESVVDDSQLPKDRFSAERLKGVDSTLKIQPAELGDSAMYLCASSLSGDRDEQFFGPGTRLTVL.

This clonotype was observed many times. The chain recombines TRBV6-6 with TRBJ2-7; the match to TRBD1 covers 9 bases. V lost 3 bases, J lost 4 bases, and 7 bases stayed unmatched. Germline assignment: CDR1 MNHNY and CDR2 SVGAGI (reference sequence). The CDR3 contains 15 residues. As DNA, the CDR3 is TGTGCCAGCAGTTATCCCGGGACAGGGTCGTACGAGCAGTACTTC. Its translation is CASSYPGTGSYEQYF.

This clonotype showed up just a few times. The chain recombines TRBV13 with TRBJ2-7, with TRBD1 as a possible D gene (8 bases). Germline V lookup: CDR1 PRHDT, CDR2 FYEKMQ (reference sequence). This CDR3 is 17 amino acids long. V lost 5 bases and J 2 bases, leaving 22 bases between the germline ends. The CDR3 loop is CASSAWTNRGGTYEQYF. CDR3 bases: TGTGCCAGCAGCGCCTGGACAAACAGGGGGGGGACCTACGAGCAGTACTTC. Looking up the rest from reference TRBV13 and TRBJ2-7 gives the full variable domain: AAGVIQSPRHLIKEKRETATLKCYPIPRHDTVYWYQQGPGQDPQFLISFYEKMQSDKGSIPDRFSAQQFSDYHSELNMSSLELGDSALYFCASSAWTNRGGTYEQYFGPGTRLTVT.

This chain links TRBV11-2 with TRBJ2-4, with 7 bases aligning to TRBD1. The DNA matches TRBJ2-7 better at its end, which makes the J call doubtful. Germline CDR1 reads SGHAT; CDR2 reads FQNNGV. The CDR3 has 13 amino acids. The CDR3 nucleotides are TGTGCCAGCAGCTCACAGGGGTTGTACGAGCAGTACTTC. Its translation: CASSSQGLYEQYF.

The V and J genes are TRBV5-4 and TRBJ2-7, with 9 positions matching TRBD2. With V trimmed by 4 bases and J by 3 bases, 5 bases remained unmatched. The germline CDR1 and CDR2 sequences are SGHNT and YYREEE (reference sequence). The CDR3 is made up of 14 amino acids. In DNA, the CDR3 is TGTGCCAGCAGCGGTAGCGGGAGAGGCTACGAGCAGTACTTC. Protein: CASSGSGRGYEQYF.

This chain joins TRBV20-1 and TRBJ2-3; 14 bases line up with TRBD2. Germline V gene sequence: CDR1 DFQATT, CDR2 SNEGSKA (reference sequence). The CDR3 consists of 15 residues. The V segment lost 1 base and the J segment 7 bases; nucleotides outside the gene matches: 4. This chain's CDR3 is CSARGGLAGAYTQYF. The DNA for the CDR3 is TGCAGTGCTAGAGGGGGACTAGCGGGAGCCTATACGCAGTATTTT.

This chain joins TRBV3-1 and TRBJ2-4; no clear D gene. This CDR3 is 13 amino acids long. From germline, CDR1 is LGHDT and CDR2 YNNKEL (reference sequence). V was pared by 8 bases and J by 5 bases, with 13 bases between. Here the CDR3 DNA reads TGTGCCAGCCAATATGGCACCGAAAACATTCAGTACTTC. Protein: CASQYGTENIQYF. The full variable domain, rest sourced from reference TRBV3-1 and TRBJ2-4, is DTAVSQTPKYLVTQMGNDKSIKCEQNLGHDTMYWYKQDSKKFLKIMFSYNNKELIINETVPNRFSPKSPDKAHLNLHINSLELGDSAVYFCASQYGTENIQYFGAGTRLSVL.

J is TRBJ1-2 and V is TRBV5-1, with D possibly TRBD1 on 6 matching bases. Trimming removed 5 bases at V and 8 bases at J, with 22 bases between. The CDR3 loop spans 15 amino acids. Germline V gene data show CDR1 as SGHRS and CDR2 as YFSETQ. The CDR3 loop reads CASRLTACAGEGYTF. The CDR3 DNA follows: TGCGCCAGCAGGCTTACCGCCTGCGCAGGGGAAGGCTACACCTTC.

The table lists this clonotype with a count of one. The rearrangement joins TRBV5-1 to TRBJ2-7, with 7 bases matching TRBD1. With V trimmed by 5 bases and J by 1 base, 9 bases remained unmatched. Germline CDR1 SGHRS, CDR2 YFSETQ. CDR3 size: 15 residues. CDR3 amino acids: CASREPGQISYEQYF. For the CDR3, the DNA is TGCGCCAGCAGGGAACCGGGACAGATATCCTACGAGCAGTACTTC.

This clonotype was detected many times. This chain connects TRBV6-5 to TRBJ1-4, with a weak D call TRBD1 (5 bases). V lost 6 bases, J lost 3 bases, and 11 bases lay in between. The germline V gene has CDR1 MNHEY and CDR2 SVGAGI. The CDR3 has 14 residues. The CDR3 bases are TGTGCCAGCAGCCGACAGAGGGCTAATGAAAAACTGTTTTTT. This gives the protein CASSRQRANEKLFF.

The gene calls are TRBV6-2 or TRBV6-3 and TRBJ2-7, with 7 positions matching TRBD1. Germline values: CDR1 MNHEY, CDR2 SVGEGT. This CDR3 has 18 residues. V gave up 5 bases and J gave up 0 bases; unmatched junction bases: 16. Here the CDR3 reads CASSPMFPGQFNSYEQYF. CDR3 DNA sequence: TGTGCCAGCAGTCCTATGTTCCCGGGACAGTTCAACTCCTACGAGCAGTACTTC.

The V and J genes are TRBV7-2 and TRBJ1-2, with TRBD1 matching over 9 bases. The CDR3 is 14 amino acids. Germline V CDR1 and CDR2: SGHTA, FQGNSA. V lost 6 bases to trimming and J lost 4 bases; unmatched junction nucleotides: 6. The CDR3 DNA follows: TGTGCCAGCAGTCCCGGGACAGGGCCCTATGGCTACACCTTC. This sequence encodes CASSPGTGPYGYTF.